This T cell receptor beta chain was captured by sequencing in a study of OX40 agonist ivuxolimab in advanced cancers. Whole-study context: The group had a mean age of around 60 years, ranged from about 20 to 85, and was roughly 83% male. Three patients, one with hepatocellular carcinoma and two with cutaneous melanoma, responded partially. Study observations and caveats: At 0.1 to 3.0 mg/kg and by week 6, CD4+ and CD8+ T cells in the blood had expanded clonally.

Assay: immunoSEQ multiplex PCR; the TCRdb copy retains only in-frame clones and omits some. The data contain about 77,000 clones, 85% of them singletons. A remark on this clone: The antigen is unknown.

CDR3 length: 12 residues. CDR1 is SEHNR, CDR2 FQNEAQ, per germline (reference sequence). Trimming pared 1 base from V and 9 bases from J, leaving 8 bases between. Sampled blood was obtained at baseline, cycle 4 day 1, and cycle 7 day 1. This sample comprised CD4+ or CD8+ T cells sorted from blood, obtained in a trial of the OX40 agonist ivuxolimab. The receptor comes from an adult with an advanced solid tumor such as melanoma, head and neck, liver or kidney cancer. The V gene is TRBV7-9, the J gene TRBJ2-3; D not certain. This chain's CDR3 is CASSLEVGTQYF. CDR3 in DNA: TGTGCCAGCAGCTTAGAGGTTGGAACGCAGTATTTT.